This T cell receptor (beta chain) was identified during a study of technical replicates of blood from a handful of donors. Looked up from germline, CDR1 is SGHVS and CDR2 is FQNEAQ. V trimming: 2 bases; J trimming: 4 bases; junction bases outside the gene matches: 8. The CDR3 is 17 amino acids. The method was immunoSEQ multiplex PCR; TCRdb's version includes in-frame clones alone and lacks a portion of them. Of around 93,000 clones in the sample, about 95% were seen once. The TCR originated in a human donor in good health. This sequence joins TRBV7-8 and TRBJ2-5, with TRBD2 identical over 12 bases. The sequenced sample was T cells isolated from PBMCs. CDR3 bases: TGTGCCAGCAGCTTAAGACTAGCGGGAGTACGAGGAGAGACCCAGTACTTC. As protein: CASSLRLAGVRGETQYF.